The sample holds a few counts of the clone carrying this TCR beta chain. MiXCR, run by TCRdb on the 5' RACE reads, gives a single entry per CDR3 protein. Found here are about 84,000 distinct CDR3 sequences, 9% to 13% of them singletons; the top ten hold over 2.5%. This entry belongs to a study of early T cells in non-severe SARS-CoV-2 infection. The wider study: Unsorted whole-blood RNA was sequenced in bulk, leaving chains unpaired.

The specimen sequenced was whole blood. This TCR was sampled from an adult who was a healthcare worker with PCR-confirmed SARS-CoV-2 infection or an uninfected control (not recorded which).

Written as DNA, the CDR3 is TGTGCCAGCTCATCAGGCAGGGCTGGAAACACCATATATTTT. Translating gives CASSSGRAGNTIYF. The chain employs TRBV18 and TRBJ1-3; TRBD1 might be the D (5 bases). The CDR3 spans 14 residues. V lost 5 bases and J lost 2, with 10 bases in between. The germline gives CDR1 KGHSH, CDR2 LQKENI. The variable domain in full, with the rest retrieved from reference TRBV18 and TRBJ1-3, is NAGVMQNPRHLVRRRGQEARLRCSPMKGHSHVYWYRQLPEEGLKFMVYLQKENIIDESGMPKERFSAEFPKEGPSILRIQQVVRGDSAAYFCASSSGRAGNTIYFGEGSWLTVV.